This T cell receptor (beta chain) is from a study of T cell responses to AZD1222 COVID-19 vaccine. This CDR3 has 18 amino acids. Germline lookup yields CDR1 MDHEN and CDR2 SYDVKM. The J segment lost 0 bases and the V segment lost 5 bases, leaving 5 bases of the junction unmatched. This clone has a handful of counts. Measured with immunoSEQ multiplex PCR; TCRdb has only the in-frame clones, and not every one. The sample yields about 180,000 clones, around 90% seen once. The genes are TRBV28 and TRBJ2-3; 16 positions agree with TRBD2. The TCR was taken from an adult who received the AZD1222 COVID-19 vaccine. This material consisted of peripheral blood, taken 28 days after the second AZD1222 dose. The CDR3 here is CASSLGTSGGASTDTQYF. The CDR3 coding sequence is TGTGCCAGCAGTCTTGGGACTAGCGGGGGGGCCAGCACAGATACGCAGTATTTT.